Listed below are T cell receptor beta chains from one sample, sequenced in a study of T-cell reconstitution after alpha-beta-depleted transplantation in children. MiXCR was run by TCRdb on the PCR reads, yielding one entry per CDR3 protein. This sample has under 350,000 distinct CDR3 sequences, with 9.9% found just once. Sequencing used PBMCs from the stem cell graft donor, obtained from the stem cell graft. These receptors came from a human donor who donated a stem cell graft to a child with SCID. Each CDR3 is given with its conserved first and last residue. D genes are given only for firm matches. Some rows mark clone size as missing; the rest say once, few, many or name a class of expanded clone.

j_call v_call clone_size cdr3_length d_call cdr3_nt cdr3_aa
TRBJ1-1 TRBV10-3 few 13 . TGTGCCATCAGTGAACAGGGACTCGGTGAAGCTTTCTTT CAISEQGLGEAFF
TRBJ2-1 TRBV10-1 . 15 . TGCGCCAGCAGTGAGTTTGGGTGGTCGAGAGTTGAGCAGTTCTTC CASSEFGWSRVEQFF
TRBJ2-2 TRBV10-2 many 15 TRBD2 TGCGCCAGCTCTGGGAGCGGGGGCGGGGCCGGGGAGCTGTTTTTT CASSGSGGGAGELFF
TRBJ2-7 TRBV20-1 few 14 TRBD2 TGCAGTGCTAGAGGCCGGGACTACGCCTACGAGCAGTACTTC CSARGRDYAYEQYF
TRBJ1-3 TRBV15 few 15 . TGTGCCACCAGCCTCGTTGGAAGCTCTGGAAACACCATATATTTT CATSLVGSSGNTIYF
TRBJ2-5 TRBV2 . 11 . TGTGCCAGCGATGCCAAGGAGACCCAGTACTTC CASDAKETQYF
TRBJ2-5 TRBV5-1 few 16 TRBD2 TGCGCCAGCAGCCCCGGGCTAGCGGGGGCACAAGAGACCCAGTACTTC CASSPGLAGAQETQYF
TRBJ1-2 TRBV10-3 few 15 TRBD1 TGTGCCATCAGCCCCGGACAGGAGCCCTCCTATGGCTACACCTTC CAISPGQEPSYGYTF
TRBJ1-2 TRBV12-3/TRBV12-4 few 14 TRBD1 TGTGCCAGCACCCTTAGGACAGGGCGCTATGGCTACACCTTC CASTLRTGRYGYTF
TRBJ2-2 TRBV10-3 . 16 . TGTGCCATCAGTGATTGGCGGGACACTGTCGATCGGGAGCTGTTTTTT CAISDWRDTVDRELFF
TRBJ1-3 TRBV10-3 . 15 . TGTGCCATCAGACCTCATCAGGTGTCGGGAAACACCATATATTTT CAIRPHQVSGNTIYF
TRBJ2-5 TRBV14 . 15 . TGTGCCAGCAGCCTACTTGTGGGGAACCAAGAGACCCAGTACTTC CASSLLVGNQETQYF
TRBJ2-1 TRBV12-3/TRBV12-4 few 13 TRBD1 TGTGCCAGTCGCAGGGGGCTTATCAATGAGCAGTTCTTC CASRRGLINEQFF
TRBJ2-7 TRBV14 few 17 TRBD1 TGTGCCAGCAGCCAAAGAAGGATCCGACAGGGGGGGTACGAGCAGTACTTC CASSQRRIRQGGYEQYF
TRBJ2-5 TRBV29-1 . 10 . TGCAGCGTTGTAAAGGAGACCCAGTACTTC CSVVKETQYF
TRBJ2-1 TRBV7-9 few 17 . TGTGCCAGCAGCCACGCAGCGGTGGCAGTGGGGGGTAATGAGCAGTTCTTC CASSHAAVAVGGNEQFF
TRBJ1-1 TRBV5-1 few 14 TRBD1 TGCGCCAGCAGCTTGGACAGGGGGATGGCTGAAGCTTTCTTT CASSLDRGMAEAFF
TRBJ2-6 TRBV4-1 few 19 . TGCGCCAGCAGCCTACATTGGGGGCCGCGTCAGGCTGGGGCCAACGTCCTGACTTTC CASSLHWGPRQAGANVLTF
TRBJ1-1 TRBV5-1 . 14 TRBD1 TGCGCCAGCAGCTTGTCTTTGGGACAGCAGCCAGCTTTCTTT CASSLSLGQQPAFF
TRBJ2-7 TRBV7-9 many 13 . TGTGCCAGCAGTCGCGATGGTATTTACGAGCAGTACTTC CASSRDGIYEQYF
TRBJ1-1 TRBV7-9 . 14 . TGTGCCAGCAGCCCTGCGCAGGGAAACACTGAAGCTTTCTTT CASSPAQGNTEAFF
TRBJ1-3 TRBV13 . 15 . TGTGCCAGCAGCTTAAAGGGGACCTTTGGAAACACCATATATTTT CASSLKGTFGNTIYF
TRBJ2-3 TRBV11-2 many 16 TRBD2 TGTGCCAGCAGCTTCCGGACTAGCGGGGGCACAGATACGCAGTATTTT CASSFRTSGGTDTQYF
TRBJ1-1 TRBV9 . 17 TRBD1 TGTGCCAGCAGCGCCATTGGGACAGGGGTTAAGGTCACTGAAGCTTTCTTT CASSAIGTGVKVTEAFF
TRBJ1-5 TRBV10-3 few 14 TRBD1 TGTGCCATCAGTGATGCAGGGGGCTCTCAGCCCCAGCATTTT CAISDAGGSQPQHF
TRBJ2-7 TRBV14 many 13 . TGTGCCAGCAGCCAAGAGTGGCCACGGAAGCAGTACTTC CASSQEWPRKQYF
TRBJ2-3 TRBV12-3/TRBV12-4 few 14 . TGTGCCAGCAGTATAATTGACAAACTAGATACGCAGTATTTT CASSIIDKLDTQYF
TRBJ1-1 TRBV12-3/TRBV12-4 many 11 . TGTGCCAGCAGTTTGTCCCGGGGAGCTTTCTTT CASSLSRGAFF
TRBJ2-2 TRBV2 many 13 . TGTGCCAGCGTAAGGGACCTCACCGGGGAGCTGTTTTTT CASVRDLTGELFF
TRBJ2-7 TRBV6-5 many 11 . TGTGCCAGCGGGTCTTCCTACGAGCAGTACTTC CASGSSYEQYF
TRBJ2-7 TRBV2 . 14 . TGTGCCAGCAAGTACGGAGGATCGTCCTACGAGCAGTACTTC CASKYGGSSYEQYF
TRBJ1-6 TRBV10-3 . 13 TRBD1 TGTGCCATGCAGACAGGGGTGGACTCACCCCTCCACTTT CAMQTGVDSPLHF
TRBJ1-2 TRBV29-1 few 12 . TGCAGCGTTGTCACAGAGGGCTATGGCTACACCTTC CSVVTEGYGYTF
TRBJ1-4 TRBV7-9 few 14 TRBD1 TGTGCCAGCTCAGGGGGGACAGGGGATGAAAAACTGTTTTTT CASSGGTGDEKLFF
TRBJ1-1 TRBV5-1 few 14 . TGCGCCAGCAGTGGTAGGACATTGAACACTGAAGCTTTCTTT CASSGRTLNTEAFF
TRBJ2-2 TRBV11-2 . 16 TRBD1 TGTGCCAGCAGCTTCGGGACAGGGATTGTATCGGGGGAGCTGTTTTTT CASSFGTGIVSGELFF
TRBJ2-3 TRBV29-1 . 14 TRBD2 TGCAGCGTTGAAGGCTTTCCTCCTAGCGGGGGGGTCCATTTT CSVEGFPPSGGVHF
TRBJ2-7 TRBV2 . 14 . TGTGCCAGCAGTGACCTGGTGCAGGGAGGCGAGCAGTACTTC CASSDLVQGGEQYF
TRBJ2-3 TRBV12-3/TRBV12-4 . 14 . TGTACCAGCACCCTTCGCTCTCGCACAGATACGCAGTATTTT CTSTLRSRTDTQYF
TRBJ2-1 TRBV29-1 . 9 . TGCAGCGCCGGGGACAAGAGACTCTTC CSAGDKRLF
TRBJ2-4 TRBV27 few 16 . TGTGCCCGCGCCCCGAGGAGGGGAGTAGCCAAAAACATTCAGTACTTC CARAPRRGVAKNIQYF
TRBJ2-5 TRBV20-1 . 14 TRBD1 TGCAGTGCTGGAGATGCAGGGGGCCAGGAGACCCAGTACTTC CSAGDAGGQETQYF
TRBJ2-7 TRBV6-1 . 16 . TGTGCCAGCAGCCCCATTAGGACTTCCCGCTCCTACGAGCAGTACTTC CASSPIRTSRSYEQYF
TRBJ2-3 TRBV5-1 . 15 TRBD1 TGCGCCAGCAGCTACGGACAGGGGAGTGTAGATACGCAGTATTTT CASSYGQGSVDTQYF
TRBJ2-1 TRBV5-8 . 16 TRBD2 TGTGCCAGCAGCTTGTTTAGCGGGGAGTCCTACAATGAGCAGTTCTTC CASSLFSGESYNEQFF
TRBJ2-1 TRBV5-1 . 14 . TGCGCCAGCAGCAACAGACGTACCTACAATGAGCAGTTCTTC CASSNRRTYNEQFF
TRBJ2-1 TRBV29-1 many 12 TRBD2 TGCAGCGTTGGGACTAGCGGGAATGAGCAGTTCTTC CSVGTSGNEQFF
TRBJ1-1 TRBV20-1 few 11 . TGCAGCCTAGACACGAACACTGAAGCTTTCTTT CSLDTNTEAFF
TRBJ2-7 TRBV9 few 14 . TGTGCCAGCAGTGAGACTCCGAGCTCCTACGAGCAGTACTTC CASSETPSSYEQYF
TRBJ2-2 TRBV7-9 few 16 . TGTGCCAGCAGCTTACCTTCGACAGGCAACACCGGGGAGCTGTTTTTT CASSLPSTGNTGELFF
TRBJ2-3 TRBV10-3 many 14 TRBD2 TGTGCCATCATGGCGGGGGGGGGCACAGATACGCAGTATTTT CAIMAGGGTDTQYF
TRBJ1-4 TRBV12-3/TRBV12-4 few 11 TRBD1 TGTGCCAGCACAGGGGGCAGAAAACTGTTTTTT CASTGGRKLFF
TRBJ2-7 TRBV5-1 many 17 TRBD1 TGCGCCAGCAGCTTGGAGATCACAGGGGTAGGAACCTACGAGCAGTACTTC CASSLEITGVGTYEQYF
TRBJ1-2 TRBV18 few 15 . TGTGCCAGCTCACCGGGACTCACTGGAGGTGCGGGCTACACCTTC CASSPGLTGGAGYTF
TRBJ2-7 TRBV5-1 few 15 . TGCGCCAGCAGCGAAGCCGGGACGCATGCCTACGAGCAGTACTTC CASSEAGTHAYEQYF
TRBJ2-5 TRBV29-1 . 12 . TGCAGCATCAACATGGGTCAAGAGACCCAGTACTTC CSINMGQETQYF
TRBJ2-1 TRBV7-9 few 13 . TGTGCCAGCAGCCTGGGACTGTACCATGAGCAGTTCTTC CASSLGLYHEQFF
TRBJ2-1 TRBV7-8 few 19 TRBD2 TGTGCCAGCAGCTTAGCGCGTCTAGCGGGGGTTTCCTCCTACAATGAGCAGTTCTTC CASSLARLAGVSSYNEQFF
TRBJ1-3 TRBV2 few 15 . TGTGCCAGCAGTGAGGATACGGGATCTGGAAACACCATATATTTT CASSEDTGSGNTIYF